This T cell receptor (beta chain) was observed in a study of CD8 T cells in ankylosing spondylitis (dated by TCRdb to the late 2010s). For the study in its entirety: The study profiled T cell receptor beta repertoires in healthy donors and ankylosing spondylitis patients to find disease-linked TCR variants. The full study cohort comprised around 23 ankylosing spondylitis patients and roughly 110 healthy donors. Samples of peripheral blood were taken, and for ankylosing spondylitis patients, synovial fluid was collected as well.

The run used an Illumina HiSeq 2500. TCR beta libraries were prepared by quantitative 5'-RACE with molecular barcodes. The source study handled its data this way. A new computational method, built on a probabilistic model of VDJ rearrangement, was used to identify disease-linked TCR variants. TCRdb cleaned the public reads at Q25 with fastp, built clones with MiXCR and kept in-frame beta chains. A single entry per CDR3 protein holds the most common genes and DNA from its merged rows. These V and J calls are TCRdb output, not the study's own analysis. The sample table records 40,000 or so distinct CDR3 sequences; less than 3.5% of these occur just once. The ten largest clones capture approximately 4.5% of the sample. V loses 0 bases, J loses 2 bases, and the germline ends lie 17 bases apart. CDR3 length: 17 amino acids, cysteine to phenylalanine. The entry retains the CDR3 DNA only, 51 bases that are in frame from base 1. CDR1 and CDR2 (SGDLS, YYNGEE) derive from the germline V gene.

About this clonotype itself: The target of this receptor is not known. Base qualities are not at hand, and no much larger clone is one base apart.

Beyond this particular receptor, the publication reports: Some of the motif variants had been reported before in the synovial fluid and blood of reactive arthritis patients, a finding that suggests common disease-initiation mechanisms. Significant enrichment of the disease-linked clones was reported in matched synovial fluid samples from ankylosing spondylitis patients. Blood from ankylosing spondylitis patients appeared to be characterized by a TCR beta motif made up of eight highly homologous amino acid variants. A CD8+ phenotype was shown by the disease-linked clones, which were found at relatively low frequencies in peripheral blood.

Sequencing was carried out using blood, either unsorted or a sorted T cell fraction (not recorded which). The chain is encoded by TRBV9 joined to TRBJ2-5, and TRBD1 may be the D gene, going by 5 matching bases. This TCR was sampled from a male donor with ankylosing spondylitis or in good health (not recorded which). The sequence in DNA is TGTGCCAGCAGCGTAGCCTCAGGGCGAAGAGGACAAGAGACCCAGTACTTC. Protein translation: CASSVASGRRGQETQYF.